This T cell receptor beta chain was identified in a study of tumor-infiltrating lymphocytes in primary liver carcinoma. Overall study: Staging placed the tumors at T1-T3 N0M0, and they measured roughly 4.2 to 10 cm across.

Concerning this clonotype itself: The junction differs from germline at one of its ends, possibly a read error.

The investigators made TCR beta cDNA from about 500 ng total RNA, using a constant-region primer. Employing slightly modified ARM-PCR, three nested multiplex PCR rounds were run, and these gave rise to the TCR beta libraries. Two initial PCR rounds of about 11 cycles each paired TRBV1-TRBV30 forward primers with a C-beta reverse primer. TCRdb called the multiplex PCR reads again in MiXCR, with one record for every CDR3 protein. The data show about 97,000 distinct CDR3 sequences, 65% to 75% seen once. Co-extraction of RNA and DNA was performed on about 20-32 mg of unsorted bulk tissue. Germline CDR1 SQVTM, CDR2 ANQGSEA. The CDR3 covers 15 residues.

The clonotype comes from a woman aged 60-75 years with primary liver carcinoma and hepatitis B virus infection. This chain joins TRBV29-1 and TRBJ2-1, with D tentatively TRBD1 or TRBD2 (6 bases each). The sequenced sample consisted of liver tumor tissue from sampling region 2. Subset noted: tumor region T2, inferior pole. The CDR3 loop is CSAEEMWGAHSEQFF. The CDR3 DNA sequence: TGCAGCGCTGAAGAGATGTGGGGGGCTCATAGTGAGCAGTTCTTC.